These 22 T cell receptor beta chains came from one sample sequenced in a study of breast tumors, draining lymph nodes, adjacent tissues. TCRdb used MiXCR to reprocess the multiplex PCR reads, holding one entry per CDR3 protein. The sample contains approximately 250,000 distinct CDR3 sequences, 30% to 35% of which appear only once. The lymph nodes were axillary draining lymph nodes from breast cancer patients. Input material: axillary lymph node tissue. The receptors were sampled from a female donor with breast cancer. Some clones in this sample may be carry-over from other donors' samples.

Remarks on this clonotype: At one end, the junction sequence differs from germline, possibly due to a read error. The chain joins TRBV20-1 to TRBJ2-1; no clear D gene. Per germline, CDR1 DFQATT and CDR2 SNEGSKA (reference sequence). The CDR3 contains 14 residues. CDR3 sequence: CSATKPFSYTEQFF. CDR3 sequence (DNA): TGCAGTGCTACAAAGCCCTTCAGCTACACTGAGCAGTTCTTC.

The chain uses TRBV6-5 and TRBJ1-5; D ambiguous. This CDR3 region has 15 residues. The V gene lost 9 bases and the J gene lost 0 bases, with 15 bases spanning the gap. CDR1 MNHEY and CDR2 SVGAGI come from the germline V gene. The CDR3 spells CARRLAVYSNQPQHF. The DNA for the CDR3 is TGTGCCAGAAGACTAGCGGTTTATAGCAATCAGCCCCAGCATTTT.

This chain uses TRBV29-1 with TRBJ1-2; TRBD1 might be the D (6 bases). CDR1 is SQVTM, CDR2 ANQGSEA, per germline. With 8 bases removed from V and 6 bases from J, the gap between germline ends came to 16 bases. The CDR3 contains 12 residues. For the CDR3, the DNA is TGCAGCCCCCAGGGGTGGGAAGATGGCTACACCTTC. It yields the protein CSPQGWEDGYTF.

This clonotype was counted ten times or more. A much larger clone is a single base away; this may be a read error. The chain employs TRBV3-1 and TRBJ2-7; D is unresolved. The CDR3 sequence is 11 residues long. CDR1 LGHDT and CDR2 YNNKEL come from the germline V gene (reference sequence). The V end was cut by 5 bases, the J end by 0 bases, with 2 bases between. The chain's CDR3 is CASSVSYEQYF. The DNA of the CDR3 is TGTGCCAGCAGCGTCTCCTACGAGCAGTACTTC.

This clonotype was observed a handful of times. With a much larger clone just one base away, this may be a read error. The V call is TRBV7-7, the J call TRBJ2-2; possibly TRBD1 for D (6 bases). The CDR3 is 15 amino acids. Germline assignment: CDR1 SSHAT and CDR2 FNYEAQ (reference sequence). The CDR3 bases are TGTGCTAGCAGCTATGACAGGCCTGGCACCGGGGAGCTGCTTTTT. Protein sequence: CASSYDRPGTGELLF.

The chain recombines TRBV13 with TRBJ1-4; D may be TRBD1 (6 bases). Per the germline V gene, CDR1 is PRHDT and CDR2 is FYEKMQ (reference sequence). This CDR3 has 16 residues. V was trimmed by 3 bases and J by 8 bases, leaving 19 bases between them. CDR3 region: CASSLAGEDRSEKLFF. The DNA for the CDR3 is TGTGCCAGCAGCTTGGCGGGGGAGGACAGAAGCGAAAAACTGTTTTTT.

Here the CDR3 DNA reads TGTGCCAGCAGCTTAACCATCAATGAGCAGTTCTTC. Encoded protein: CASSLTINEQFF. This chain joins TRBV7-2 and TRBJ2-1; the D is unclear. Germline values: CDR1 SGHTA, CDR2 FQGNSA. Trimming cost V 2 bases and J 6 bases, with 5 bases left between them. The CDR3 is 12 amino acids.

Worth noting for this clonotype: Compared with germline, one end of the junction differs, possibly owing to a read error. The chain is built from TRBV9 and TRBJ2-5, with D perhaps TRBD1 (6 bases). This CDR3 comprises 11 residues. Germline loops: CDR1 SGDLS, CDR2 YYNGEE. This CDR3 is CASSARTEGGF. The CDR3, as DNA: TGTGCCAGCAGCGCACGGACAGAAGGAGGCTTT.

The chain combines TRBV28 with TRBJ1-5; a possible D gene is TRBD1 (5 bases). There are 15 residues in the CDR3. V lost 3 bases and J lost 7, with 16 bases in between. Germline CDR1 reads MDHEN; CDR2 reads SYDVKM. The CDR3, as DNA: TGTGCCAGCAGTTTGTCTGGGGGATTGGTACAGCCCCAGCATTTT. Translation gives CASSLSGGLVQPQHF.

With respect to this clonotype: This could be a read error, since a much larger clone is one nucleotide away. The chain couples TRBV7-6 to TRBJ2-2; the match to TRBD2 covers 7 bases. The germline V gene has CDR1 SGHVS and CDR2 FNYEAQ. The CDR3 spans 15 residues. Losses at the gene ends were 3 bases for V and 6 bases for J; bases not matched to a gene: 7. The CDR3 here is CASSFGGSVSGELFF. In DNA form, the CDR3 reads TGTGCCAGCAGCTTTGGCGGGAGCGTTTCCGGGGAGCTGTTTTTT.

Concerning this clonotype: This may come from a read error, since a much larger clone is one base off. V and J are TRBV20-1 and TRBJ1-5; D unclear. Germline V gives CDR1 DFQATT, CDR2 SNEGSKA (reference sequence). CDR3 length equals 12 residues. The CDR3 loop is CSARPHGEPPHF. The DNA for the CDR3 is TGCAGTGCGAGACCACACGGGGAGCCCCCGCATTTT.

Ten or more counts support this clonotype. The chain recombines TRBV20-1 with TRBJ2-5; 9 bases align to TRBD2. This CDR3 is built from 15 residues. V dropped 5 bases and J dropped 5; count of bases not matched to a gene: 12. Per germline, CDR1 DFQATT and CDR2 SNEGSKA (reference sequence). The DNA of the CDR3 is TGCAGTGCTCTCCCCGGGCGGGGGGGCCGTGAGACCCAGTACTTC. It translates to CSALPGRGGRETQYF.

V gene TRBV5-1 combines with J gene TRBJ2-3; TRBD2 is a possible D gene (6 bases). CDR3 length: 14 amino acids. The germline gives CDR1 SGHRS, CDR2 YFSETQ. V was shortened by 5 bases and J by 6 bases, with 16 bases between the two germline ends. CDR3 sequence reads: CASRGTTGEDTQYF. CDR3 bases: TGCGCCAGCAGGGGAACTACGGGGGAGGATACGCAGTATTTT. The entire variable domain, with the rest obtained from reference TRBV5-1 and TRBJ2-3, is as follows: KAGVTQTPRYLIKTRGQQVTLSCSPISGHRSVSWYQQTPGQGLQFLFEYFSETQRNKGNFPGRFSGRQFSNSRSEMNVSTLELGDSALYLCASRGTTGEDTQYFGPGTRLTVL.

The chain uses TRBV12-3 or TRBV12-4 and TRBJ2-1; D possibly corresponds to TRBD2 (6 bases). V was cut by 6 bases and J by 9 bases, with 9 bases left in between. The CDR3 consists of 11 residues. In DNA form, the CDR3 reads TGTGCCAGCAGACTAGCAACTGAGCAGTTCTTC. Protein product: CASRLATEQFF.

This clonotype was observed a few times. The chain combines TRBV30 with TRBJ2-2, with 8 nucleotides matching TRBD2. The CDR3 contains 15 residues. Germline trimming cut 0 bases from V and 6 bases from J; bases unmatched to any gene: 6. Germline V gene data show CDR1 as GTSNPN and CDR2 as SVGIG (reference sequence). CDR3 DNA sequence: TGTGCCTGGAGTGTATTACGGGAGGGTTCCGGGGAGCTGTTTTTT. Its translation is CAWSVLREGSGELFF.

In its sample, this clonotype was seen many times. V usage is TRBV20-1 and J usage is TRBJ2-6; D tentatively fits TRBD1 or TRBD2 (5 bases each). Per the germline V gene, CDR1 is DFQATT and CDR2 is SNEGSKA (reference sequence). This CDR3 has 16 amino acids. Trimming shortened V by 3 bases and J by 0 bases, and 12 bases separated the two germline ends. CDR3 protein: CSARGPTPSGANVLTF. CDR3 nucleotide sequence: TGCAGTGCTAGGGGACCCACGCCCTCTGGGGCCAACGTCCTGACTTTC.

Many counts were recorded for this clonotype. The CDR3 is CSARLLAGGNQPQHF. CDR3 coding DNA: TGCAGTGCTAGGCTGCTGGCAGGGGGCAATCAGCCCCAGCATTTT. The chain combines TRBV20-1 with TRBJ1-5; a weak D match, TRBD1 (6 bases). Germline-derived CDR1 and CDR2 are DFQATT and SNEGSKA (reference sequence). The CDR3 runs 15 residues. Trimming cost V 3 bases and J 2 bases, with 14 bases left between them.

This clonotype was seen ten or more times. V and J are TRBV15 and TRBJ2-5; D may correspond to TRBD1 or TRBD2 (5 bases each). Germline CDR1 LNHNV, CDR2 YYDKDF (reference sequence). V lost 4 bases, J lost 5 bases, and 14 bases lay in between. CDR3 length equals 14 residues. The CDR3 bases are TGTGCCACCAGCAAGCACGGGGCGCGTGAGACCCAGTACTTC. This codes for CATSKHGARETQYF.

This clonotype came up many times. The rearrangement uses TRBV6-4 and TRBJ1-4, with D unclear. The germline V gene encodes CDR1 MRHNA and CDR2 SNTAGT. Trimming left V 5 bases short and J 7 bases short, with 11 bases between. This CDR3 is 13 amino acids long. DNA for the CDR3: TGTGCCAGCAGTACAACTTGGGGTGAAAAACTGTTTTTT. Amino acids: CASSTTWGEKLFF.

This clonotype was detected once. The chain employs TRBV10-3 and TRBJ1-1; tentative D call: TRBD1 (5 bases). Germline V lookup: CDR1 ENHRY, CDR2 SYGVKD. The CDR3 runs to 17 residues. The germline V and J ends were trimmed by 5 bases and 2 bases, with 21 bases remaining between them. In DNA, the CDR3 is TGTGCCATCAGTCCAGAAGGGGTCGTAACTGGAAACACTGAAGCTTTCTTT. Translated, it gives CAISPEGVVTGNTEAFF.

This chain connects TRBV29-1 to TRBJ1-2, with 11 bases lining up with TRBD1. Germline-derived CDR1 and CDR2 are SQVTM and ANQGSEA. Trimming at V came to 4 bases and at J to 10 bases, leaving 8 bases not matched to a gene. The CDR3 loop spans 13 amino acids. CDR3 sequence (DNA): TGCAGCGTTGTGAGGGACAGGGGGTCTGACTACACCTTC. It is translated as CSVVRDRGSDYTF. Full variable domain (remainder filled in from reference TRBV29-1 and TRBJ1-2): SAVISQKPSRDICQRGTSLTIQCQVDSQVTMMFWYRQQPGQSLTLIATANQGSEATYESGFVIDKFPISRPNLTFSTLTVSNMSPEDSSIYLCSVVRDRGSDYTFGSGTRLTVV.

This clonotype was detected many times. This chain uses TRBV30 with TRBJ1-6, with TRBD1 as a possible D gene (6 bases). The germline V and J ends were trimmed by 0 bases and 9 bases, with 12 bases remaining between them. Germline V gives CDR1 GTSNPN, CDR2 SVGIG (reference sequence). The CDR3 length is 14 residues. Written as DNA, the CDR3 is TGTGCCTGGAGTGTACCGGGGGCGACTTCACCCCTCCACTTT. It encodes CAWSVPGATSPLHF.